The TCR beta chain under discussion was sequenced for a study of blood T cells in healthy people across ages. For the second PCR, which ran for about 6 to 11 cycles, a sample-barcoded 5' primer and a J-beta primer mix were used. A single record per CDR3 protein comes from TCRdb applying MiXCR to the 5' RACE reads. Among around 1,500,000 distinct CDR3 sequences listed, around 42% were seen once. Researchers collected approximately 9.9 milliliters of peripheral blood from every single donor. After removal of 0 bases from V and 10 bases from J, the junction contained 7 bases not matched to a gene. The germline gives CDR1 SGDLS, CDR2 YYNGEE. There are 15 residues in the CDR3.

This sequence originates from a woman younger than 30 in good health. Sequenced input: blood. This chain connects TRBV9 to TRBJ2-1; 10 nucleotides agree with TRBD2. CDR3: CASSVESLAGVEQFF. CDR3 sequence (DNA): TGTGCCAGCAGCGTAGAATCCCTAGCGGGGGTGGAGCAGTTCTTC.